The rows below give T cell receptor beta chains drawn from one sample of a study of OX40 agonist ivuxolimab in advanced cancers. TCRdb keeps only in-frame clones here, not all; method: immunoSEQ multiplex PCR. The profile shows roughly 58,000 clones, 87% of them singletons. Sequences were derived from CD4+ or CD8+ T cells sorted from blood, sampled in a trial of the OX40 agonist ivuxolimab. The receptors were sampled from an adult with an advanced solid tumor such as melanoma, head and neck, liver or kidney cancer. Both conserved end residues are part of each CDR3. The D gene is left open where the match is weak. Expanded clones get a size class; other rows say once, few or many, or leave the size out.

V gene: TRBV5-1
clone size: NA
J gene: TRBJ2-1
D gene: NA
CDR3 DNA: TGCGCCAGCCGTAGCGGTAACTCCTACAATGAGCAGTTCTTC
CDR3 protein: CASRSGNSYNEQFF

V gene: TRBV10-3
clone size: once
J gene: TRBJ2-7
D gene: NA
CDR3 DNA: TGTGCCATCAGCGAGAGGATCTACGAGCAGTACTTC
CDR3 protein: CAISERIYEQYF

V gene: TRBV19
clone size: NA
J gene: TRBJ2-7
D gene: TRBD1
CDR3 DNA: TGTGCCAGTAGTCCGACAGGGGGCTACGGCGAGCAGTACTTC
CDR3 protein: CASSPTGGYGEQYF

V gene: TRBV29-1
clone size: NA
J gene: TRBJ1-5
D gene: TRBD1
CDR3 DNA: TGCAGCGCCTCACAGGGGATCGGTCAGCCCCAGCATTTT
CDR3 protein: CSASQGIGQPQHF

V gene: TRBV6-5
clone size: NA
J gene: TRBJ1-4
D gene: NA
CDR3 DNA: TGTGCCAGCAGTTACGGGGGGAGTAATGAAAAACTGTTTTTT
CDR3 protein: CASSYGGSNEKLFF

V gene: TRBV7-6
clone size: NA
J gene: TRBJ1-4
D gene: TRBD1
CDR3 DNA: TGTGCCAGCAGCCGCGGACAGGGTGAGGAAAAACTGTTTTTT
CDR3 protein: CASSRGQGEEKLFF

V gene: TRBV10-3
clone size: once
J gene: TRBJ1-1
D gene: NA
CDR3 DNA: TGTGCCATCAGACCCTTGGAAGGGTCGAACACTGAAGCTTTCTTT
CDR3 protein: CAIRPLEGSNTEAFF

V gene: TRBV6-6
clone size: NA
J gene: TRBJ2-7
D gene: NA
CDR3 DNA: TGTGCCAGCAGTTACGACCTCGCCTACGAGCAGTACTTC
CDR3 protein: CASSYDLAYEQYF

V gene: TRBV9
clone size: NA
J gene: TRBJ2-3
D gene: TRBD1
CDR3 DNA: TGTGCCAGCAGCGTAGGGGGACAGGGCACAGATACGCAGTATTTT
CDR3 protein: CASSVGGQGTDTQYF

V gene: TRBV18
clone size: few
J gene: TRBJ1-1
D gene: NA
CDR3 DNA: TGTGCCAGCTTTAAGGGACGGCTTGAAGGGAACACTGAAGCTTTCTTT
CDR3 protein: CASFKGRLEGNTEAFF

V gene: TRBV5-8
clone size: NA
J gene: TRBJ2-2
D gene: NA
CDR3 DNA: TGTGCCAGCAACCCGATACAGGGTGTTGGGGAGCTGTTTTTT
CDR3 protein: CASNPIQGVGELFF

V gene: TRBV7-6
clone size: NA
J gene: TRBJ2-7
D gene: TRBD2
CDR3 DNA: TGTGCCAGCAGCCCAAGCGGCGGGAGTTACGAGCAGTACTTC
CDR3 protein: CASSPSGGSYEQYF

V gene: TRBV28
clone size: NA
J gene: TRBJ2-1
D gene: TRBD2
CDR3 DNA: TGTGCCAGCAAAGGACTAGCTCTATACAATGAGCAGTTCTTC
CDR3 protein: CASKGLALYNEQFF

V gene: TRBV2
clone size: NA
J gene: TRBJ1-1
D gene: NA
CDR3 DNA: TGTGCCAGCACTCCAGACCAGGGAGAAGCTTTCTTT
CDR3 protein: CASTPDQGEAFF

V gene: TRBV11-2
clone size: NA
J gene: TRBJ2-7
D gene: NA
CDR3 DNA: TGTGCCAGCAGCCCCCCGGTATCCTACGAGCAGTACTTC
CDR3 protein: CASSPPVSYEQYF

V gene: TRBV29-1
clone size: NA
J gene: TRBJ2-3
D gene: TRBD1
CDR3 DNA: TGCAGCGCAGGACAGGGCAGCACAGATACGCAGTATTTT
CDR3 protein: CSAGQGSTDTQYF

V gene: TRBV2
clone size: once
J gene: TRBJ1-4
D gene: NA
CDR3 DNA: TGTGCCAGCAGTGAAAGCGGGGCAGGGAATGAAAAACTGTTTTTT
CDR3 protein: CASSESGAGNEKLFF

V gene: TRBV5-4
clone size: NA
J gene: TRBJ2-5
D gene: NA
CDR3 DNA: TGTGCCAGCAGCTTGGATACCCAAGAGACCCAGTACTTC
CDR3 protein: CASSLDTQETQYF

V gene: TRBV2
clone size: NA
J gene: TRBJ1-5
D gene: NA
CDR3 DNA: TGTGCCAGCAGGGACAGCAATAGCAATCAGCCCCAGCATTTT
CDR3 protein: CASRDSNSNQPQHF

V gene: TRBV9
clone size: few
J gene: TRBJ1-1
D gene: NA
CDR3 DNA: TGTGCCAGCAGCGTAGACAAGGGGCAAGCTTTCTTT
CDR3 protein: CASSVDKGQAFF

V gene: TRBV11-2
clone size: NA
J gene: TRBJ2-5
D gene: NA
CDR3 DNA: TGTGCCAGCAGTGGTAGCCAAGAGACCCAGTACTTC
CDR3 protein: CASSGSQETQYF

V gene: TRBV9
clone size: few
J gene: TRBJ1-1
D gene: NA
CDR3 DNA: TGTGCCAGCAGCGGATCGGACACTGAAGCTTTCTTT
CDR3 protein: CASSGSDTEAFF

V gene: TRBV6-1
clone size: NA
J gene: TRBJ2-7
D gene: TRBD2
CDR3 DNA: TGTGCCAGCAGTTCCCCGGGAGGATTAGGGGAGCAGTACTTC
CDR3 protein: CASSSPGGLGEQYF

V gene: TRBV6-6
clone size: NA
J gene: TRBJ2-7
D gene: NA
CDR3 DNA: TGTGCCAGCAGTCAGATTGACGAGCAGTACTTC
CDR3 protein: CASSQIDEQYF

V gene: TRBV29-1
clone size: NA
J gene: TRBJ2-7
D gene: NA
CDR3 DNA: TGCAGCGTTGAAGTGACGGGGATGGACGAGCAGTACTTC
CDR3 protein: CSVEVTGMDEQYF

V gene: TRBV12-5
clone size: NA
J gene: TRBJ1-5
D gene: NA
CDR3 DNA: TGTGCTAGTGCCCGTTTGGGTGATGCGAGGATAAATCAGCCCCAGCATTTT
CDR3 protein: CASARLGDARINQPQHF

V gene: TRBV11-2
clone size: NA
J gene: TRBJ2-3
D gene: TRBD1
CDR3 DNA: TGTGCCAGCAGCTTAGAGCGGGACAGGGGGCATACGCAGTATTTT
CDR3 protein: CASSLERDRGHTQYF

V gene: TRBV7-9
clone size: NA
J gene: TRBJ1-2
D gene: NA
CDR3 DNA: TGTGCCAGCAGCTTATTCAGGGAGTCAGGTGGCTACACCTTC
CDR3 protein: CASSLFRESGGYTF

V gene: TRBV7-6
clone size: NA
J gene: TRBJ2-1
D gene: NA
CDR3 DNA: TGTGCCAGCAGCTTAGCGGGAGGCCCTTACAATGAGCAGTTCTTC
CDR3 protein: CASSLAGGPYNEQFF

V gene: TRBV6-6
clone size: NA
J gene: TRBJ2-7
D gene: TRBD1
CDR3 DNA: TGTGCCAGCAGTCAACACAGGGGCGAGCAGTACTTC
CDR3 protein: CASSQHRGEQYF

V gene: TRBV28
clone size: NA
J gene: TRBJ1-2
D gene: NA
CDR3 DNA: TGTGCCAGCAGTTTCGGCGGATTTGGCTACACCTTC
CDR3 protein: CASSFGGFGYTF

V gene: TRBV21-1
clone size: NA
J gene: TRBJ2-7
D gene: NA
CDR3 DNA: TGTGCCAGCAGCAAGTGCCGGGACTCAGCGAAAGAGCAGTACTTC
CDR3 protein: CASSKCRDSAKEQYF

V gene: TRBV6-1
clone size: NA
J gene: TRBJ2-7
D gene: TRBD1
CDR3 DNA: TGTGCCAGCAGAAAGGACAGGTCTGTCGCCTACGAGCAGTACTTC
CDR3 protein: CASRKDRSVAYEQYF

V gene: TRBV4-1
clone size: NA
J gene: TRBJ2-3
D gene: TRBD2
CDR3 DNA: TGCGCCAGCAGCCAAGTCCCTACTAGCGGGAGTACAGATACGCAGTATTTT
CDR3 protein: CASSQVPTSGSTDTQYF

V gene: TRBV9
clone size: NA
J gene: TRBJ1-2
D gene: NA
CDR3 DNA: TGTGCCAGCAGCCCGACAGACTTAGCTAACTATGGCTACACCTTC
CDR3 protein: CASSPTDLANYGYTF

V gene: TRBV11-1
clone size: NA
J gene: TRBJ1-2
D gene: NA
CDR3 DNA: TGTGCCAGCAGCTTGGAGGGGAGCTATGGCTACACCTTC
CDR3 protein: CASSLEGSYGYTF

V gene: TRBV30
clone size: NA
J gene: TRBJ2-7
D gene: TRBD1
CDR3 DNA: TGTGCCTGGAGTGTATCAGGGACAGGGGCAATGTACGAGCAGTACTTC
CDR3 protein: CAWSVSGTGAMYEQYF

V gene: TRBV6-5
clone size: NA
J gene: TRBJ2-7
D gene: NA
CDR3 DNA: TGTGCCAGCAGCGGGGCCTACGAGCAGTACTTC
CDR3 protein: CASSGAYEQYF

V gene: TRBV7-8
clone size: NA
J gene: TRBJ1-1
D gene: NA
CDR3 DNA: TGTGCCACCGGGAGGGTCCCGGACACTGAAGCTTTCTTT
CDR3 protein: CATGRVPDTEAFF

V gene: TRBV2
clone size: NA
J gene: TRBJ2-3
D gene: TRBD2
CDR3 DNA: TGTGCCAGCACTCTCAGCGGGGCAACGAACACAGATACGCAGTATTTT
CDR3 protein: CASTLSGATNTDTQYF

V gene: TRBV9
clone size: NA
J gene: TRBJ2-6
D gene: NA
CDR3 DNA: TGTGCCAGCAGCGTAGCGCCCCAGGGAAACTCTGGGGCCAACGTCCTGACTTTC
CDR3 protein: CASSVAPQGNSGANVLTF

V gene: TRBV9
clone size: NA
J gene: TRBJ2-3
D gene: TRBD1
CDR3 DNA: TGTGCCAGCAGCTTTCAGGGGGCGCAGGCAGATACGCAGTATTTT
CDR3 protein: CASSFQGAQADTQYF

V gene: TRBV18
clone size: NA
J gene: TRBJ2-1
D gene: TRBD2
CDR3 DNA: TGTGCCAGCTCACCAAGGCCCCCGGCTAGCGGGGACAATGAGCAGTTCTTC
CDR3 protein: CASSPRPPASGDNEQFF

V gene: TRBV27
clone size: NA
J gene: TRBJ2-1
D gene: TRBD2
CDR3 DNA: TGTGCCAGCAGATCAGCGGGAGGGGTTGGTGAGCAGTTCTTC
CDR3 protein: CASRSAGGVGEQFF

V gene: TRBV14
clone size: NA
J gene: TRBJ2-3
D gene: TRBD2
CDR3 DNA: TGTGCCAGCAGCCAACGGTGGCTAGCGGTTAGCACAGATACGCAGTATTTT
CDR3 protein: CASSQRWLAVSTDTQYF

V gene: TRBV5-1
clone size: NA
J gene: TRBJ2-6
D gene: NA
CDR3 DNA: TGCGCCAGCAGCTCTGACGGGGTATCTGGGGCCAACGTCCTGACTTTC
CDR3 protein: CASSSDGVSGANVLTF

V gene: TRBV7-2
clone size: NA
J gene: TRBJ2-3
D gene: NA
CDR3 DNA: TGTGCCAGCAGCTTTCAGAGCACAGATACGCAGTATTTT
CDR3 protein: CASSFQSTDTQYF

V gene: TRBV2
clone size: NA
J gene: TRBJ1-5
D gene: NA
CDR3 DNA: TGTGCCAGCAGCACGGACGGGTCGGGTCAGCCCCAGCATTTT
CDR3 protein: CASSTDGSGQPQHF

V gene: TRBV4-1
clone size: NA
J gene: TRBJ2-3
D gene: NA
CDR3 DNA: TGCGCCAGCAGCCAAGACCCTAAGTCGGATACGCAGTATTTT
CDR3 protein: CASSQDPKSDTQYF

V gene: TRBV28
clone size: NA
J gene: TRBJ1-1
D gene: NA
CDR3 DNA: TGTGCCAGCAAGGGGGGGAGGGGTCCGATTGAAGCTTTCTTT
CDR3 protein: CASKGGRGPIEAFF

V gene: TRBV5-1
clone size: NA
J gene: TRBJ2-7
D gene: NA
CDR3 DNA: TGCGCCAGCAGCCCCAGAGGGGCGTCCACCTACGAGCAGTACTTC
CDR3 protein: CASSPRGASTYEQYF

V gene: TRBV7-9
clone size: NA
J gene: TRBJ2-7
D gene: TRBD2
CDR3 DNA: TGTGCCAGCAGCCCCTACATGGGACTAGAGGGCGAGCAGTACTTC
CDR3 protein: CASSPYMGLEGEQYF

V gene: TRBV19
clone size: NA
J gene: TRBJ1-3
D gene: NA
CDR3 DNA: TGTGCCGTCACAGGGCGCGCCGGAAACACCATATATTTT
CDR3 protein: CAVTGRAGNTIYF

V gene: TRBV5-5
clone size: NA
J gene: TRBJ2-7
D gene: NA
CDR3 DNA: TGTGCCAGCAGCCGAGGACGCCAAGCCTACGAGCAGTACTTC
CDR3 protein: CASSRGRQAYEQYF

V gene: TRBV7-8
clone size: NA
J gene: TRBJ1-4
D gene: NA
CDR3 DNA: TGTGCCAGCAGCTTGGGGCAGCTCCTTGCAACTAATGAAAAACTGTTTTTT
CDR3 protein: CASSLGQLLATNEKLFF

V gene: TRBV5-4
clone size: once
J gene: TRBJ2-3
D gene: NA
CDR3 DNA: TGTGCCAGCGGCGCTAGCACAGATACGCAGTATTTT
CDR3 protein: CASGASTDTQYF

V gene: TRBV6-1
clone size: NA
J gene: TRBJ2-2
D gene: TRBD1
CDR3 DNA: TGTGCCAGCAACCGGGACAGACTCACCGGGGAGCTGTTTTTT
CDR3 protein: CASNRDRLTGELFF

V gene: TRBV15
clone size: once
J gene: TRBJ2-1
D gene: NA
CDR3 DNA: TGTGCCACCAGCAGAGAGCCCCTGGGCACTGGGAATGAGCAGTTCTTC
CDR3 protein: CATSREPLGTGNEQFF